This T cell receptor beta chain was recovered during a study of T cells expressing NK-cell markers. Overall study results and limits: A handful of donors likewise had their CD3+CD56-NKG2C+ fraction led by these clonotypes.

As for this clonotype: What it binds is unknown.

TCRdb re-called the 5' RACE reads and shows each CDR3 protein once, DNA omitted. This sample carries about 5,000 distinct CDR3 sequences, with around 14% going to the ten biggest clones. CDR3 length: 16 amino acids. The germline V gene has CDR1 SEHNR and CDR2 FQNEAQ (reference sequence). The specimen was blood T cells: a sorted CD56 or NKG2C T cell subset, CD4+ or CD8+ T cells, or bulk PBMC T cells (not recorded which). This rearrangement joins TRBV7-9 to TRBJ1-3. This TCR came from a young man in good health. The CDR3 region is CASSLNAGGAGNTIYF.